The clone carrying this TCR beta chain was detected only a few times. Each CDR3 protein is one row after TCRdb ran MiXCR on the reads. Here the sample spans hundreds of thousands of distinct CDR3 sequences, 35% to 40% being singletons. The sample comes from a study of T cell repertoires in cytomegalovirus infection. The CDR3 is made up of 16 amino acids. The J segment lost 0 bases and the V segment lost 5 bases, leaving 9 bases of the junction unmatched. The receptor's source is a human donor in good health (CMV status not recorded). Some clones in this sample may be carry-over from other donors' samples. The sample comprised PBMCs. The chain links TRBV12-3 or TRBV12-4 to TRBJ2-5; 7 bases are shared with TRBD1. CDR3 protein: CASSPPGQRYQETQYF. Written as DNA, the CDR3 is TGTGCCAGCAGTCCGCCGGGACAGAGGTACCAAGAGACCCAGTACTTC.